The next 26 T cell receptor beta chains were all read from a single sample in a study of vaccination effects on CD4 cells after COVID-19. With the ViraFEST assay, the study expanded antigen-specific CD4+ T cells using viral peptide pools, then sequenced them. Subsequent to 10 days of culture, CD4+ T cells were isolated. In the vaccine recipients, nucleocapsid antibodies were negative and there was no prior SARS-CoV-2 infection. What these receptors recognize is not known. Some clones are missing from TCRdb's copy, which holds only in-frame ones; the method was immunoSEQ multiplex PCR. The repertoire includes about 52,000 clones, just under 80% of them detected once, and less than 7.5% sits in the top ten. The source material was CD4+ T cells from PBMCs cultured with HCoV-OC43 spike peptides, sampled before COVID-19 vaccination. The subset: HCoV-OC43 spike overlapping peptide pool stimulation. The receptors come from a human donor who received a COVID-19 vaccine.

CDR3 DNA: TGTGCCAGCAGTCTCTGGGGGGAGCTGTTTTTT. Amino acids: CASSLWGELFF. The rearrangement links TRBV12-3 or TRBV12-4 to TRBJ2-2; D remains unclear. There are 11 residues in the CDR3. Trimming removed 5 bases from V and 8 bases from J, with 6 bases in between.

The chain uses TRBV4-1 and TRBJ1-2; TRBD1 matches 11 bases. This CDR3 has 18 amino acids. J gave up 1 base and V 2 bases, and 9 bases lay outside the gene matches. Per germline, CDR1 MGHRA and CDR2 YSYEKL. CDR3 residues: CASSQRTGGRSVNYGYTF. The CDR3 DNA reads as TGCGCCAGCAGCCAAAGGACAGGGGGCAGGTCAGTTAACTATGGCTACACCTTC.

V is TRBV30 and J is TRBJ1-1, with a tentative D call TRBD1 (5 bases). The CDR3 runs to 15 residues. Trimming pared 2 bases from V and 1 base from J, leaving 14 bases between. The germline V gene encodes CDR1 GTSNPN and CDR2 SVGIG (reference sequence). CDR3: CAWSLSGRGNTEAFF. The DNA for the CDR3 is TGTGCCTGGAGTCTCTCGGGGCGGGGGAACACTGAAGCTTTCTTT.

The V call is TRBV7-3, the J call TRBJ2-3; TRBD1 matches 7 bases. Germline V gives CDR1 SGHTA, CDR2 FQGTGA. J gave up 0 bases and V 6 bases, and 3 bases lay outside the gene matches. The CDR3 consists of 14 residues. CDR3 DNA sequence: TGTGCCAGCAGTTTGACAGGGAGCACAGATACGCAGTATTTT. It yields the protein CASSLTGSTDTQYF.

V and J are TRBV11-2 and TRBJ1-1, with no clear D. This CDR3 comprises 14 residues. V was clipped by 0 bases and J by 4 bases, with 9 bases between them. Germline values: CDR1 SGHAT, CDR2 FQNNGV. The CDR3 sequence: CASSLDRPSTEAFF. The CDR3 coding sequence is TGTGCCAGCAGCTTAGACAGGCCGAGCACTGAAGCTTTCTTT.

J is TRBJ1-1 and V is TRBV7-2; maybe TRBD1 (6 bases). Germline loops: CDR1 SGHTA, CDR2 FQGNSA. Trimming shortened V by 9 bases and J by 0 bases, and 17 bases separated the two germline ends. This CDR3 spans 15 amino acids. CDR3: CASRRGGVVNTEAFF. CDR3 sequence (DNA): TGTGCCAGTCGAAGGGGGGGAGTGGTGAACACTGAAGCTTTCTTT.

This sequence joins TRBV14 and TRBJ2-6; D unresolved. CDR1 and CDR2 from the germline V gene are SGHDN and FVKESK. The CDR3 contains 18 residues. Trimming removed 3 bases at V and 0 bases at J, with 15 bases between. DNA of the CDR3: TGTGCCAGCAGCCAGCCCTCGCAAGTAGCCTCTGGGGCCAACGTCCTGACTTTC. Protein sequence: CASSQPSQVASGANVLTF.

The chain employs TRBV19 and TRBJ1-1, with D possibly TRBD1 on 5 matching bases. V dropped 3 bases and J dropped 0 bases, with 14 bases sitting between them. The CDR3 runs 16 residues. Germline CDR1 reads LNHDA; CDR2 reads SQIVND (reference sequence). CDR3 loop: CASSMRGVLMNTEAFF. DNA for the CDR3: TGTGCCAGTAGTATGAGAGGGGTCTTAATGAACACTGAAGCTTTCTTT.

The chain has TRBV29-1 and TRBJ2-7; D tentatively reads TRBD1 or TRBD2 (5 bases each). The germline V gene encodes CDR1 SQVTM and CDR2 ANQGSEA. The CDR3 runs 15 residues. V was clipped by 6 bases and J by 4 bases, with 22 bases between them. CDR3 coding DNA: TGCAGCGTGGCTTGGGACCTCCGAAGGTCGTACGAGCAGTACGTC. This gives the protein CSVAWDLRRSYEQYV.

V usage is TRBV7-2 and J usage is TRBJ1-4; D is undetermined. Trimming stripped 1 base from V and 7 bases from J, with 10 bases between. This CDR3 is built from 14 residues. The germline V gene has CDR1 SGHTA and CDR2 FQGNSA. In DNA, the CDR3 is TGTGCCAGCAGCTTAGAGGCCTCAGCTGAAAAACTGTTTTTT. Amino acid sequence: CASSLEASAEKLFF.

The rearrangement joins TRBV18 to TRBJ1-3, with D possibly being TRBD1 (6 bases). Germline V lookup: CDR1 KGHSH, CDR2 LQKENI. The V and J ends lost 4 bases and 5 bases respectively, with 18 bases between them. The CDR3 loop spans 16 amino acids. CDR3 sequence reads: CASSQKRQVPRNTIYF. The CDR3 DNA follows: TGTGCCAGCTCACAAAAGCGACAGGTCCCGAGAAACACCATATATTTT.

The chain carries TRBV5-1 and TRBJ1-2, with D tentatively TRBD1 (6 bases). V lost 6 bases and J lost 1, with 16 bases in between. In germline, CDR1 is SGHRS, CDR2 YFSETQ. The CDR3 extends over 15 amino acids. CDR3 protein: CASTVRAGDNYGYTF. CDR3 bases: TGCGCCAGCACCGTTAGGGCAGGGGATAACTATGGCTACACCTTC.

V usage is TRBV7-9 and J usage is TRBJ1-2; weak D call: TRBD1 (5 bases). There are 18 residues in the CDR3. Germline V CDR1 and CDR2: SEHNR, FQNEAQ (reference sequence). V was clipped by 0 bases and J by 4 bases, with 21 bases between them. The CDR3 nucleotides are TGTGCCAGCAGCTTAGCCCGCACTAAGACAGATAAGGCCTATGGCTACACCTTC. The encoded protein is CASSLARTKTDKAYGYTF.

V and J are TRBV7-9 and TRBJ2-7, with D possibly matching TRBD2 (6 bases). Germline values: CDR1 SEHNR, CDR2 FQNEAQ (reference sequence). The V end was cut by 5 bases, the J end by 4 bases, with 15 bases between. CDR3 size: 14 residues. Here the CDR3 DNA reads TGTGCCAGCAGCCCCTACCGGGACTGGTACGAGCAGTACGTC. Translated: CASSPYRDWYEQYV.

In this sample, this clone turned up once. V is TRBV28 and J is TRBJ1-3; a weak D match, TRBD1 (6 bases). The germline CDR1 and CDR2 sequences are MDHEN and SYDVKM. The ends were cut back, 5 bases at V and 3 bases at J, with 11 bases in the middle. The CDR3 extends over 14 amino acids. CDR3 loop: CASSPTGDGNTIYF. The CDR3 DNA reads TGTGCCAGCAGTCCGACAGGTGATGGAAACACCATATATTTT.

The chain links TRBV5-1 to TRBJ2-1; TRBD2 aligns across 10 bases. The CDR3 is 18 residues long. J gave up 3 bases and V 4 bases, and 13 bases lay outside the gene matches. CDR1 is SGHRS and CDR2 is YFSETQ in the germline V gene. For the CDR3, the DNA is TGCGCCAGCAGCCCCTACCTTCTAGCGGGAGAAGGCTACAATGAGCAGTTCTTC. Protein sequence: CASSPYLLAGEGYNEQFF.

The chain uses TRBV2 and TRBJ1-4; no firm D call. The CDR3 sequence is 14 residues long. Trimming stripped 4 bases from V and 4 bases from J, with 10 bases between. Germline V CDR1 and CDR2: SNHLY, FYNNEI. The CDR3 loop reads CASSARTVNEKLFF. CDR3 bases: TGTGCCAGCAGTGCACGAACAGTTAATGAAAAACTGTTTTTT.

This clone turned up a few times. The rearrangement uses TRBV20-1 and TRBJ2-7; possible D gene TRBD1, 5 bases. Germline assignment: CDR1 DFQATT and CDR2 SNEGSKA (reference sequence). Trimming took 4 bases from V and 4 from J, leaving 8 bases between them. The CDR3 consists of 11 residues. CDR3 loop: CSAKDSYEQYV. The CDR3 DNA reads TGCAGTGCTAAAGACAGTTACGAGCAGTACGTC.

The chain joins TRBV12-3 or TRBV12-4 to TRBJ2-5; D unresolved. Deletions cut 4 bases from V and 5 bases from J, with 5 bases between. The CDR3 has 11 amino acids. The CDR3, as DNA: TGTGCCAGCAGTTCGCATGAGACCCAGTACTTC. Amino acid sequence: CASSSHETQYF.

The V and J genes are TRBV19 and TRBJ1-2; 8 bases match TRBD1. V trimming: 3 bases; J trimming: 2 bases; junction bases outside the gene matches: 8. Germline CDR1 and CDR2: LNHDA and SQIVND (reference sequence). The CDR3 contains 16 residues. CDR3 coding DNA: TGTGCCAGTAGTATCAAAGGGACAGGAACCAACTATGGCTACACCTTC. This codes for CASSIKGTGTNYGYTF. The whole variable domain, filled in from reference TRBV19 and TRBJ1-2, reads DGGITQSPKYLFRKEGQNVTLSCEQNLNHDAMYWYRQDPGQGLRLIYYSQIVNDFQKGDIAEGYSVSREKKESFPLTVTSAQKNPTAFYLCASSIKGTGTNYGYTFGSGTRLTVV.

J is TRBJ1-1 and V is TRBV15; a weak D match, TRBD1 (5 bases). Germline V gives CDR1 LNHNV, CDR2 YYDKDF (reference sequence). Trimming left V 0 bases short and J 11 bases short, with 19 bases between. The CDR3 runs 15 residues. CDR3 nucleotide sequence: TGTGCCACCAGCAGAGATAAAGGGGTCCCCACCGGGGCTTTCTTT. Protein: CATSRDKGVPTGAFF.

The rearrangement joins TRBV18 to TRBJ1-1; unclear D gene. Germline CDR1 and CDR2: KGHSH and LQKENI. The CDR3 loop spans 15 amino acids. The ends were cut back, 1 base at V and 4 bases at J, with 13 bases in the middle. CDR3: CASSPLDPSGTEAFF. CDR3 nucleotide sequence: TGTGCCAGCTCACCACTGGATCCCTCGGGCACTGAAGCTTTCTTT.

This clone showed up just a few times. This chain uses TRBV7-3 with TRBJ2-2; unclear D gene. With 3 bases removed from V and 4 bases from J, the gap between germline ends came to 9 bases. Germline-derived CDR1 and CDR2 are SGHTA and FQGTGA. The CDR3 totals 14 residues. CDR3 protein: CASSFNSVTGELFF. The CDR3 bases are TGTGCCAGCAGCTTCAACAGTGTCACCGGGGAGCTGTTTTTT.

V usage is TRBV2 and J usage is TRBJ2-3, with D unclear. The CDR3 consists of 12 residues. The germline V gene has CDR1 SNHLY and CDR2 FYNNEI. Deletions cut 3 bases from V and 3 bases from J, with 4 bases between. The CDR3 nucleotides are TGTGCCAGCAGTGAGAGGACAGATACGCAGTATTTT. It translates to CASSERTDTQYF.

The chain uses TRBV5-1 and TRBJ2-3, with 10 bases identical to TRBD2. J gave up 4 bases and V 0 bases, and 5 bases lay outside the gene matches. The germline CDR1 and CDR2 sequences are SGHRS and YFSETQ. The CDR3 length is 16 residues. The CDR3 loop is CASSLVMSGGADTQYF. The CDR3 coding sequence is TGCGCCAGCAGCTTGGTAATGAGCGGGGGGGCAGATACGCAGTATTTT.

The CDR3 here is CASSLGAGRGAEAFF. The CDR3 DNA reads TGCGCCAGCAGCCTTGGGGCGGGGAGGGGTGCTGAAGCTTTCTTT. This chain connects TRBV5-1 to TRBJ1-1; a weak D match, TRBD1 (5 bases). The CDR3 has 15 residues. Looked up from germline, CDR1 is SGHRS and CDR2 is YFSETQ. Trimming removed 4 bases at V and 6 bases at J, with 19 bases between.